These T cell receptor beta chains were read from a single sample in a study of cytomegalovirus exposure and HLA in healthy donors. This table comes from immunoSEQ multiplex PCR, and its TCRdb copy is limited to in-frame clones, with some not included. The data hold about 130,000 clones, with about 74% observed a single time. The specimen sequenced was PBMCs. The receptors here all came from a man in his late teens or twenties in good health and CMV-seropositive. Each CDR3 is given without its conserved first and last residue.

TRBJ2-7,TRBV7-8,ASSLVWRDLNYEQY
TRBJ2-5,TRBV5-1,ASSLVERSVRETQY
-,TRBV4-3,ASSQDRALSYEQY
TRBJ2-1,TRBV5-1,ASSPGTFSYNEQF
TRBJ1-2,TRBV7-8,ASSLRIQPNAYT
TRBJ1-4,TRBV5-4,ASSATGGSEKLF
TRBJ2-3,TRBV28,ASATGGTDTQY
TRBJ2-7,TRBV6-5,ASSYTGIHEQY
TRBJ1-1,TRBV25-1,ASSNRGRTEAF
TRBJ2-5,TRBV15,ATSRTLGQGRQETQY
TRBJ2-5,TRBV29-1,SVDRLAGGREQY
TRBJ1-1,TRBV29-1,SVGVGGMNTEAF
TRBJ2-1,TRBV19,ASSIDHSATSGFTYNEQF
TRBJ2-7,TRBV7-2,ASSRGLAGVGEQY
TRBJ1-5,TRBV2,ASGSGQGGQPQH
TRBJ2-1,TRBV28,ASTLVRKPNNEQF
TRBJ2-2,TRBV28,ASITAGRLNTGELF
TRBJ2-5,TRBV19,ASSIRGQETQY
TRBJ1-1,TRBV30,AWSALGQQVTEAF
TRBJ1-2,TRBV9,ASSDRGIDGYT
TRBJ2-1,TRBV5-1,ASSLVVGPDYNEQF
TRBJ2-7,TRBV28,AGAKSSYEQY